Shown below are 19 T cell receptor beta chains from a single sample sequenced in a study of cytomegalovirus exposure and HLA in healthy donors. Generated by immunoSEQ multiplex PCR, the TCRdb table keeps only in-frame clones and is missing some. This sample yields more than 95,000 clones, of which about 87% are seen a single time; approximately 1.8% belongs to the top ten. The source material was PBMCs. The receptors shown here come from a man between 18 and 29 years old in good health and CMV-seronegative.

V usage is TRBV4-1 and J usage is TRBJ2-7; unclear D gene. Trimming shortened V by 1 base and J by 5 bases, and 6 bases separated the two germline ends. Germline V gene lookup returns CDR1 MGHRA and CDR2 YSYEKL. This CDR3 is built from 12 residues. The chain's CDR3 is CASSQVSDEQYF. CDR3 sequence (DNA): TGCGCCAGCAGCCAAGTATCGGACGAGCAGTACTTC.

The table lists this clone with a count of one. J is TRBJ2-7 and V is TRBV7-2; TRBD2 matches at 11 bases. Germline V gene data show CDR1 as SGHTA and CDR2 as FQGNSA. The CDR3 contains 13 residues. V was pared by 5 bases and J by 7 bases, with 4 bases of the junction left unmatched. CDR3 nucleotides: TGTGCCAGCAGCCGTGTAGCGGGGGGGGAGCAGTACTTC. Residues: CASSRVAGGEQYF.

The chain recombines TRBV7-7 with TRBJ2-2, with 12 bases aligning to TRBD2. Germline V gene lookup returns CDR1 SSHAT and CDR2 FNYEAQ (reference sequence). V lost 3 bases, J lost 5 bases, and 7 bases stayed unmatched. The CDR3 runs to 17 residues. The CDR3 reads CASSLTSGSSSTGELFF. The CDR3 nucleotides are TGTGCCAGCAGCTTGACTAGCGGGAGTAGTAGTACCGGGGAGCTGTTTTTT.

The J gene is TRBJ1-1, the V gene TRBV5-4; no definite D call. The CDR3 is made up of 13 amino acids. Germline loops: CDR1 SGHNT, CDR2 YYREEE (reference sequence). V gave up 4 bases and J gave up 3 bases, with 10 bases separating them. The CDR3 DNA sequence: TGTGCCAGCAGCGAGCTAACGCACACTGAAGCTTTCTTT. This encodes CASSELTHTEAFF.

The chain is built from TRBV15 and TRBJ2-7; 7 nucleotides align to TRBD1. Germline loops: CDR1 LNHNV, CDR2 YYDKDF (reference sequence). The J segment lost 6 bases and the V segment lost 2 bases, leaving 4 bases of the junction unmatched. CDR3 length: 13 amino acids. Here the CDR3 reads CATSRRQGTEQYF. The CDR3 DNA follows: TGTGCCACCAGCAGAAGACAGGGAACCGAGCAGTACTTC.

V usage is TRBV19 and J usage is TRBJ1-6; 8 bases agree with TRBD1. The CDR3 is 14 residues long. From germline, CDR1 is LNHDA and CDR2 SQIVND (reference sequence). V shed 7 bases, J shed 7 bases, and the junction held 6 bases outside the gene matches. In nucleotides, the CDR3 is TGTGCCAGTAACCCGACAGGGGTGAATTCACCCCTCCACTTT. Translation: CASNPTGVNSPLHF.

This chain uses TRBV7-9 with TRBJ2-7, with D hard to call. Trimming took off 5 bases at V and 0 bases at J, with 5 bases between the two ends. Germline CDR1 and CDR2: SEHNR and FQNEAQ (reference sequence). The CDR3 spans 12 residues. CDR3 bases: TGTGCCAGCAGCCCCCACTCCTACGAGCAGTACTTC. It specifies CASSPHSYEQYF.

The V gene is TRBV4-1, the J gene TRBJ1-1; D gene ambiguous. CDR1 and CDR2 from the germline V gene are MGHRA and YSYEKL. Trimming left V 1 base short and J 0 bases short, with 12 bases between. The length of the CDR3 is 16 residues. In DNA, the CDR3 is TGCGCCAGCAGCCAAGGGAGCCGGTACATGAACACTGAAGCTTTCTTT. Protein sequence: CASSQGSRYMNTEAFF.

CDR3 sequence reads: CSGGQMNTEAFF. In DNA, the CDR3 is TGCAGCGGGGGACAGATGAACACTGAAGCTTTCTTT. This chain joins TRBV29-1 and TRBJ1-1; 7 bases are shared with TRBD1. J was trimmed by 0 bases and V by 7 bases; bases with no gene match: 2. The V gene's germline CDR1 is SQVTM and CDR2 ANQGSEA. This CDR3 comprises 12 residues.

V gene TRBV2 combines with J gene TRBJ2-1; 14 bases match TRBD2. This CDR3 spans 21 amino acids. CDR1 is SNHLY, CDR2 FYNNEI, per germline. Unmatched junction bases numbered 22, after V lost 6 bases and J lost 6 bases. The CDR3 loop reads CASSDSKPGLAGARISNEQFF. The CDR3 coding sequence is TGTGCCAGCAGCGATTCCAAGCCGGGACTAGCGGGAGCTCGTATCTCCAATGAGCAGTTCTTC. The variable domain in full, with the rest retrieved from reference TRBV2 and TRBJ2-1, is EPEVTQTPSHQVTQMGQEVILRCVPISNHLYFYWYRQILGQKVEFLVSFYNNEISEKSEIFDDQFSVERPDGSNFTLKIRSTKLEDSAMYFCASSDSKPGLAGARISNEQFFGPGTRLTVL.

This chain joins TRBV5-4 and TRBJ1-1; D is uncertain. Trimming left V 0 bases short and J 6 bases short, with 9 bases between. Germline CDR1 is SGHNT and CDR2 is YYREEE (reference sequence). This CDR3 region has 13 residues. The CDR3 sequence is CASSLGGVPEAFF. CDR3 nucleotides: TGTGCCAGCAGCTTGGGCGGGGTACCTGAAGCTTTCTTT.

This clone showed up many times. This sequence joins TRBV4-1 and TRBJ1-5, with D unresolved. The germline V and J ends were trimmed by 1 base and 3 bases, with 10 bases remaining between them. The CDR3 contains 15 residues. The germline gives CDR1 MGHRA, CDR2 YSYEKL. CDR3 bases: TGCGCCAGCAGCCAAGGGACGGGGAACAATCAGCCCCAGCATTTT. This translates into CASSQGTGNNQPQHF.

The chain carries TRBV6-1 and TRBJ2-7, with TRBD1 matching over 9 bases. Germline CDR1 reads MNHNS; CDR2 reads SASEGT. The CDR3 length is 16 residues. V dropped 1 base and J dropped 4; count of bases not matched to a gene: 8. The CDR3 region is CASSEDYWDRAYEQYF. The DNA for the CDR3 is TGTGCCAGCAGTGAAGACTATTGGGACAGGGCTTACGAGCAGTACTTC.

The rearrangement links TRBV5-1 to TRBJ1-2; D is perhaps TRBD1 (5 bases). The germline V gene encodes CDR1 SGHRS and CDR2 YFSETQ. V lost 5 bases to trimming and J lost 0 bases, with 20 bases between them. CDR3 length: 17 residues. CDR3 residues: CASRDMGLRSANYGYTF. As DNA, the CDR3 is TGCGCCAGCAGGGACATGGGCCTGAGGAGTGCTAACTATGGCTACACCTTC.

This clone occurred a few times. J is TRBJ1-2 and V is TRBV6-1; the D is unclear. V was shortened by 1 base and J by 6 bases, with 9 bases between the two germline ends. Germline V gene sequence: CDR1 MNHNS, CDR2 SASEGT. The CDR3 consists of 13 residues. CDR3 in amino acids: CASSEGSGNGYTF. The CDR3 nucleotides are TGTGCCAGCAGTGAAGGCTCGGGGAATGGCTACACCTTC.

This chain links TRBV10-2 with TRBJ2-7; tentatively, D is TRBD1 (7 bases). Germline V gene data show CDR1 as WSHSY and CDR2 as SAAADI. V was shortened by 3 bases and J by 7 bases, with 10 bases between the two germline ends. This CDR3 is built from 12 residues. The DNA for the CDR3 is TGCGCCAGCAGTGAACAGGGGAGGGAGCAGTACTTC. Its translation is CASSEQGREQYF.

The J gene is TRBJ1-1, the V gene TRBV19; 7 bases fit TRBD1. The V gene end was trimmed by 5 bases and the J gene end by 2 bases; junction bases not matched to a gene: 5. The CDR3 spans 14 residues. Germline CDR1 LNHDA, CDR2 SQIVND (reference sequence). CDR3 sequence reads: CASSPNRGNTEAFF. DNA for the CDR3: TGTGCCAGTAGTCCCAACAGGGGAAACACTGAAGCTTTCTTT.

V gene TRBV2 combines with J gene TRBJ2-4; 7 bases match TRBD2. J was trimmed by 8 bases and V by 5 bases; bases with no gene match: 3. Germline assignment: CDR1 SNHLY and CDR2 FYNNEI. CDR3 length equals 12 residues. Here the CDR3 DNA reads TGTGCCAGCAGTAAGGGGAGGGACATTCAGTACTTC. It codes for CASSKGRDIQYF. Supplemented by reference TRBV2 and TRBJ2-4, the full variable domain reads EPEVTQTPSHQVTQMGQEVILRCVPISNHLYFYWYRQILGQKVEFLVSFYNNEISEKSEIFDDQFSVERPDGSNFTLKIRSTKLEDSAMYFCASSKGRDIQYFGAGTRLSVL.

The CDR3, as DNA: TGTGCCAGCAGCTCGAAGAAAGGGACTTTGCACTACGAGCAGTACTTC. Encoded protein: CASSSKKGTLHYEQYF. The V call is TRBV5-4, the J call TRBJ2-7, with TRBD2 as a possible D gene (6 bases). Trimming removed 3 bases from V and 3 bases from J, with 19 bases in between. CDR1 is SGHNT and CDR2 is YYREEE in the germline V gene (reference sequence). The CDR3 is 16 amino acids.